One sample yielded the 9 T cell receptor beta chains listed below, sequenced in a study of T cell clones after liver transplantation. Sequencing used immunoSEQ multiplex PCR; TCRdb keeps in-frame clones, though not all of them. The repertoire has about 47,000 clones, approximately 87% of them found once; the top ten carry over 13%. The material sequenced was CD8+ T cells from blood, taken 12 months after liver transplant. All receptors come from a human patient who received a liver transplant. A subset of T cells may come from the graft donor.

The V call is TRBV19, the J call TRBJ2-5, with TRBD2 matching over 14 bases. V lost 6 bases to trimming and J lost 2 bases; unmatched junction nucleotides: 8. Per germline, CDR1 LNHDA and CDR2 SQIVND (reference sequence). CDR3 length: 17 residues. The CDR3 loop is CASRTNGLAGGQETQYF. DNA for the CDR3: TGTGCCAGTAGAACGAATGGACTAGCGGGAGGTCAAGAGACCCAGTACTTC. Using reference TRBV19 and TRBJ2-5 for the parts outside the CDR3, the full variable domain is DGGITQSPKYLFRKEGQNVTLSCEQNLNHDAMYWYRQDPGQGLRLIYYSQIVNDFQKGDIAEGYSVSREKKESFPLTVTSAQKNPTAFYLCASRTNGLAGGQETQYFGPGTRLLVL.

The rearrangement links TRBV27 to TRBJ1-2; 10 bases are shared with TRBD1. The junction had 7 bases not matched to a gene; V was cut back by 6 bases and J by 6 bases. The CDR3 has 14 amino acids. The germline CDR1 and CDR2 sequences are MNHEY and SMNVEV (reference sequence). The CDR3 is CASRGTGTGDGYTF. The CDR3 nucleotides are TGTGCCAGCAGGGGGACTGGGACAGGGGATGGCTACACCTTC.

V gene TRBV7-6 combines with J gene TRBJ2-3, with D hard to call. The CDR3 totals 14 residues. CDR1 is SGHVS and CDR2 is FNYEAQ in the germline V gene. V dropped 0 bases and J dropped 4 bases, with 8 bases sitting between them. DNA of the CDR3: TGTGCCAGCAGCTTAGCGACCCGAGCAGATACGCAGTATTTT. It codes for CASSLATRADTQYF.

The chain couples TRBV19 to TRBJ1-1; no clear D gene. V was cut by 7 bases and J by 0 bases, with 9 bases left in between. CDR1 is LNHDA, CDR2 SQIVND, per germline (reference sequence). The CDR3 is 13 residues long. Written as DNA, the CDR3 is TGTGCCAGTACCGTGAACTTGAACACTGAAGCTTTCTTT. Translating it yields CASTVNLNTEAFF.

The chain links TRBV6-5 to TRBJ2-2, with no clear D. The germline V and J ends were trimmed by 2 bases and 0 bases, with 1 base remaining between them. Germline CDR1 reads MNHEY; CDR2 reads SVGAGI. This CDR3 has 13 residues. DNA for the CDR3: TGTGCCAGCAGTTACGCGAACACCGGGGAGCTGTTTTTT. Translation gives CASSYANTGELFF.

This clone is medium-sized in the sample. The chain combines TRBV28 with TRBJ1-1, with D perhaps TRBD1 (6 bases). V was pared by 2 bases and J by 0 bases, with 10 bases between. The CDR3 covers 15 residues. Germline V CDR1 and CDR2: MDHEN, SYDVKM. CDR3: CASSLEGEVNTEAFF. The CDR3 DNA is TGTGCCAGCAGTTTAGAGGGGGAGGTGAACACTGAAGCTTTCTTT.

The chain is built from TRBV9 and TRBJ2-1, with D possibly TRBD1 on 6 matching bases. The length of the CDR3 is 16 residues. The germline V gene has CDR1 SGDLS and CDR2 YYNGEE. Between the trimmed V and J ends, which lost 4 bases and 3 bases, there was a span of 17 bases. CDR3 DNA sequence: TGTGCCAGCAGCCCGTTCGGTCAGGGGAACTACAATGAGCAGTTCTTC. Translated: CASSPFGQGNYNEQFF.

V and J are TRBV7-6 and TRBJ2-5, with TRBD2 matching over 12 bases. Germline CDR1 and CDR2: SGHVS and FNYEAQ. The CDR3 is made up of 17 amino acids. Germline trimming cut 4 bases from V and 2 bases from J; bases unmatched to any gene: 8. The CDR3 is CASSSLLAGGPQETQYF. The CDR3 DNA follows: TGTGCCAGCAGCTCCCTCCTAGCGGGAGGGCCACAAGAGACCCAGTACTTC.

The chain combines TRBV19 with TRBJ1-2; no clear D gene. Trimming removed 7 bases from V and 6 bases from J, with 12 bases in between. CDR1 is LNHDA, CDR2 SQIVND, per germline (reference sequence). There are 12 residues in the CDR3. CDR3 residues: CASTMGGHGYTF. The CDR3 region has the DNA TGTGCCAGTACCATGGGAGGACATGGCTACACCTTC.